A selection of T cell receptor beta chains follows, all from one sample in a study of cytomegalovirus exposure and HLA in healthy donors. Assay used: immunoSEQ multiplex PCR; TCRdb lists only in-frame clones, some missing. Of just under 150,000 clones in the sample, 87% are singletons; the top ten hold 3.5% to 5%. The sample consisted of PBMCs. The receptor source for this set is a man in his late teens or twenties in good health and CMV-seropositive. CDR3s include the opening cysteine and the closing phenylalanine or tryptophan. The order of the fields is J gene, V gene, clone size, D gene, CDR3 DNA, CDR3 protein. A D gene is named only where the DNA matches it firmly. Some rows have no size entry. The others give once, few or many, or a class for an expanded clone.

J gene: TRBJ1-3; V gene: TRBV27; clone size: NA; D gene: TRBD1; CDR3 DNA: TGTGCCAGCAGTTTATCCGGACAGGGGGCTGGAAACACCATATATTTT; CDR3 protein: CASSLSGQGAGNTIYF
J gene: TRBJ2-1; V gene: TRBV6-1; clone size: NA; D gene: TRBD2; CDR3 DNA: TGTGCCAGCAGTGGCGGGGGGGAGCAGTTCTTC; CDR3 protein: CASSGGGEQFF
J gene: TRBJ2-7; V gene: TRBV27; clone size: NA; D gene: NA; CDR3 DNA: TGTGCCAGCAGTTTAGAGGACAGAATTTACCACGAGCAGTACTTC; CDR3 protein: CASSLEDRIYHEQYF
J gene: TRBJ2-7; V gene: TRBV30; clone size: NA; D gene: TRBD2; CDR3 DNA: TGTGCCTGGAGTGTGCGGGGGGGGACCTACGAGCAGTACTTC; CDR3 protein: CAWSVRGGTYEQYF
J gene: TRBJ1-4; V gene: TRBV7-9; clone size: few; D gene: TRBD1; CDR3 DNA: TGTGCCAGCAGCTTAGGGGACAGGGATACTGAAAAACTGTTTTTT; CDR3 protein: CASSLGDRDTEKLFF
J gene: TRBJ2-1; V gene: TRBV11-2; clone size: NA; D gene: TRBD2; CDR3 DNA: TGTGCCAGCAGCCTACTTTGGACTAGCGGGGGGGACTACAATGAGCAGTTCTTC; CDR3 protein: CASSLLWTSGGDYNEQFF
J gene: TRBJ2-7; V gene: TRBV6-5; clone size: NA; D gene: TRBD2; CDR3 DNA: TGTGCCAGCAGTTACAGTGGGGGAGGGCCCTACGAGCAGTACTTC; CDR3 protein: CASSYSGGGPYEQYF
J gene: TRBJ1-2; V gene: TRBV14; clone size: NA; D gene: TRBD1; CDR3 DNA: TGTGCCAGCAGCCAAACAGGGGGCGCTAACTATGGCTACACCTTC; CDR3 protein: CASSQTGGANYGYTF
J gene: TRBJ1-5; V gene: TRBV10-1; clone size: NA; D gene: NA; CDR3 DNA: TGCGCGACTTCTCAGCCCCAGCATTTT; CDR3 protein: CATSQPQHF
J gene: TRBJ2-2; V gene: TRBV5-1; clone size: NA; D gene: TRBD2; CDR3 DNA: TGCGCCAGCAAGGGACTAGCGACCACCGGGGAGCTGTTTTTT; CDR3 protein: CASKGLATTGELFF
J gene: TRBJ2-3; V gene: TRBV11-2; clone size: NA; D gene: TRBD2; CDR3 DNA: TGTGCCAGCAGTCGGACTAGCGGGAGTTATTCAGATACGCAGTATTTT; CDR3 protein: CASSRTSGSYSDTQYF
J gene: TRBJ2-5; V gene: TRBV6-1; clone size: NA; D gene: TRBD2; CDR3 DNA: TGTGCCAGCAGTGGGCTAGCGGGGGGGCAAGAGACCCAGTACTTC; CDR3 protein: CASSGLAGGQETQYF
J gene: TRBJ2-1; V gene: TRBV15; clone size: once; D gene: TRBD2; CDR3 DNA: TGTGCCACCAGCGGTTGGACTAGCGGGAGGGATTACAATGAGCAGTTCTTC; CDR3 protein: CATSGWTSGRDYNEQFF
J gene: TRBJ1-1; V gene: TRBV10-3; clone size: NA; D gene: TRBD1; CDR3 DNA: TGTGCCATCAGTGTAGGACAGGGGGACACTGAAGCTTTCTTT; CDR3 protein: CAISVGQGDTEAFF
J gene: TRBJ2-7; V gene: TRBV29-1; clone size: NA; D gene: NA; CDR3 DNA: TGCAGCGCCTTCGGGAGCAACTACGAGCAGTACTTC; CDR3 protein: CSAFGSNYEQYF
J gene: TRBJ2-1; V gene: TRBV4-1; clone size: NA; D gene: TRBD2; CDR3 DNA: TGCGCCAGCAGCCGCGGGGGGAGCTCCTACAATGAGCAGTTCTTC; CDR3 protein: CASSRGGSSYNEQFF
J gene: TRBJ2-6; V gene: TRBV7-2; clone size: once; D gene: NA; CDR3 DNA: TGTGCCAGCAGCTTAACGGGGACAAAAAGCTCTGGGGCCAACGTCCTGACTTTC; CDR3 protein: CASSLTGTKSSGANVLTF
J gene: TRBJ2-3; V gene: TRBV27; clone size: NA; D gene: TRBD2; CDR3 DNA: TGTGCCAGCAGGGGGGGGACTTTTCTCACAGATACGCAGTATTTT; CDR3 protein: CASRGGTFLTDTQYF
J gene: TRBJ2-3; V gene: TRBV28; clone size: NA; D gene: TRBD2; CDR3 DNA: TGTGCCAGTAGTCCCGCTAGCGGGAGTAAGTCAGATACGCAGTATTTT; CDR3 protein: CASSPASGSKSDTQYF
J gene: TRBJ1-2; V gene: TRBV30; clone size: NA; D gene: TRBD1; CDR3 DNA: TGTGCCTGGAGTGTTGACAGGGACTATGGCTACACCTTC; CDR3 protein: CAWSVDRDYGYTF
J gene: TRBJ1-6; V gene: TRBV19; clone size: NA; D gene: NA; CDR3 DNA: TGTGCCACCAAAGACCCCGGAGGTAATTCACCCCTCCACTTT; CDR3 protein: CATKDPGGNSPLHF
J gene: TRBJ1-1; V gene: TRBV6-1; clone size: NA; D gene: TRBD1; CDR3 DNA: TGTGCCAGCAAGGAAAGGACAGGGAACACTGAAGCTTTCTTT; CDR3 protein: CASKERTGNTEAFF
J gene: TRBJ2-6; V gene: TRBV5-4; clone size: few; D gene: NA; CDR3 DNA: TGTGCCAGCAGTAAGCCCTCTGGGGCCAACGTCCTGACTTTC; CDR3 protein: CASSKPSGANVLTF
J gene: TRBJ2-7; V gene: TRBV6-5; clone size: NA; D gene: NA; CDR3 DNA: TGTGCCAGCAGTTACTCGTCCGGGGGCGAGCAGTACTTC; CDR3 protein: CASSYSSGGEQYF
J gene: TRBJ2-5; V gene: TRBV10-3; clone size: NA; D gene: TRBD1; CDR3 DNA: TGTGCCATCGCTCATCAGGGGGCGCGGGAGACCCAGTACTTC; CDR3 protein: CAIAHQGARETQYF
J gene: TRBJ1-5; V gene: TRBV28; clone size: NA; D gene: NA; CDR3 DNA: TGTGCCAGCAGCGCATGGCGCGTTGAAGGGGCCAGGAATCAGCCCCAGCATTTT; CDR3 protein: CASSAWRVEGARNQPQHF
J gene: TRBJ2-7; V gene: TRBV7-9; clone size: NA; D gene: NA; CDR3 DNA: TGTGCCAGCAGCTTAGTCCCTCCACGGGGAGCCTACGAGCAGTACTTC; CDR3 protein: CASSLVPPRGAYEQYF
J gene: TRBJ2-7; V gene: TRBV18; clone size: NA; D gene: NA; CDR3 DNA: TGTGCCAGCTCACCGCGGAATCTATACGAGCAGTACTTC; CDR3 protein: CASSPRNLYEQYF
J gene: TRBJ1-1; V gene: TRBV30; clone size: NA; D gene: TRBD1; CDR3 DNA: TGTGCCTGGCGTATTTGGGACAGGACGGCTGAAGCTTTCTTT; CDR3 protein: CAWRIWDRTAEAFF
J gene: TRBJ2-3; V gene: TRBV6-1; clone size: once; D gene: TRBD2; CDR3 DNA: TGTGCCAGCAGTGAAGCGGGGGGGTATACGCAGTATTTT; CDR3 protein: CASSEAGGYTQYF
J gene: TRBJ2-1; V gene: TRBV19; clone size: NA; D gene: TRBD2; CDR3 DNA: TGTGCCAGTAGTATCCAGACTAGCGGGATCGATGAGCAGTTCTTC; CDR3 protein: CASSIQTSGIDEQFF
J gene: TRBJ2-1; V gene: TRBV30; clone size: NA; D gene: NA; CDR3 DNA: TGTGCCTGGAGTAGCGGGCTAGGAAATGAGCAGTTCTTC; CDR3 protein: CAWSSGLGNEQFF
J gene: TRBJ1-2; V gene: TRBV15; clone size: NA; D gene: NA; CDR3 DNA: TGTGCCACCAGCAGAGATATGTCGAGGGCGAGGGGCTACACCTTC; CDR3 protein: CATSRDMSRARGYTF
J gene: TRBJ2-5; V gene: TRBV28; clone size: once; D gene: NA; CDR3 DNA: TGTGCCAGCAGTTTAGGGGTGCAGGGTCAGCAAGAGACCCAGTACTTC; CDR3 protein: CASSLGVQGQQETQYF
J gene: TRBJ2-7; V gene: TRBV5-1; clone size: NA; D gene: NA; CDR3 DNA: TGCGCCAGCAGCTCCGGACTGTATGACTCCTACGAGCAGTACTTC; CDR3 protein: CASSSGLYDSYEQYF
J gene: TRBJ2-1; V gene: TRBV6-5; clone size: once; D gene: NA; CDR3 DNA: TGTGCCAGCAGATCTACAGGAATGGAGCAGTTCTTC; CDR3 protein: CASRSTGMEQFF
J gene: TRBJ2-7; V gene: TRBV7-2; clone size: NA; D gene: TRBD2; CDR3 DNA: TGTGCCAGCAGCATGGGACTAGCGGGGTACGAGCAGTACTTC; CDR3 protein: CASSMGLAGYEQYF
J gene: TRBJ2-2; V gene: TRBV7-9; clone size: NA; D gene: NA; CDR3 DNA: TGTGCCAGCAGCACGTCGGACGCAGGAGGCGGGGAGCTGTTTTTT; CDR3 protein: CASSTSDAGGGELFF
J gene: TRBJ2-7; V gene: TRBV13; clone size: NA; D gene: NA; CDR3 DNA: TGTGCCAGCAGCCCATTCCGGGACTTTACCTCCTACGAGCAGTACTTC; CDR3 protein: CASSPFRDFTSYEQYF
J gene: TRBJ2-3; V gene: TRBV28; clone size: NA; D gene: TRBD2; CDR3 DNA: TGTGCCAGCAGTTTATTAGCGGGGGCGTCGGCAGATACGCAGTATTTT; CDR3 protein: CASSLLAGASADTQYF
J gene: TRBJ2-6; V gene: TRBV5-4; clone size: NA; D gene: TRBD1; CDR3 DNA: TGTGCCAGCAGCCCCACCGTTGGACAGGGGGCCTCTGGGGCCAACGTCCTGACTTTC; CDR3 protein: CASSPTVGQGASGANVLTF
J gene: TRBJ1-2; V gene: TRBV6-5; clone size: NA; D gene: NA; CDR3 DNA: TGTGCCAGCAGTTCGGGGGGGCTGGGCTACACCTTC; CDR3 protein: CASSSGGLGYTF
J gene: TRBJ1-5; V gene: TRBV15; clone size: NA; D gene: NA; CDR3 DNA: TGTGCCACCAGCAGAGGACGACTTCAGCCCCAGCATTTT; CDR3 protein: CATSRGRLQPQHF
J gene: TRBJ1-3; V gene: TRBV7-9; clone size: NA; D gene: NA; CDR3 DNA: TGTGCCAGCAGCTTAGTCGGGGGCACCATATATTTT; CDR3 protein: CASSLVGGTIYF
J gene: TRBJ2-7; V gene: TRBV13; clone size: NA; D gene: TRBD1; CDR3 DNA: TGTGCCAGCAGCTCGGGACAGGCATACTACGAGCAGTACTTC; CDR3 protein: CASSSGQAYYEQYF
J gene: TRBJ1-1; V gene: TRBV30; clone size: NA; D gene: NA; CDR3 DNA: TGTGCCTGGAGACGGGCAGGGGCCATGAACACTGAAGCTTTCTTT; CDR3 protein: CAWRRAGAMNTEAFF
J gene: TRBJ1-3; V gene: TRBV4-1; clone size: NA; D gene: NA; CDR3 DNA: TGCGCCAGCAGCCAGGGGCCGAGCTCTGGAAACACCATATATTTT; CDR3 protein: CASSQGPSSGNTIYF
J gene: TRBJ2-7; V gene: TRBV27; clone size: NA; D gene: TRBD2; CDR3 DNA: TGTGCCAGCCACGGACTAGCGGGAGTACTCGAGCAGTACTTC; CDR3 protein: CASHGLAGVLEQYF
J gene: TRBJ1-3; V gene: TRBV2; clone size: NA; D gene: NA; CDR3 DNA: TGTGCCAGCTCTCTAATCACTGGAAACACCATATATTTT; CDR3 protein: CASSLITGNTIYF
J gene: TRBJ1-3; V gene: TRBV5-4; clone size: NA; D gene: NA; CDR3 DNA: TGTGCCAGCAGCTTGGACGGACCAGGGAACACCATATATTTT; CDR3 protein: CASSLDGPGNTIYF
J gene: TRBJ1-5; V gene: TRBV19; clone size: NA; D gene: TRBD1; CDR3 DNA: TGTGCCAGTAGTGGGACAGGGATCAATCAGCCCCAGCATTTT; CDR3 protein: CASSGTGINQPQHF
J gene: TRBJ2-1; V gene: TRBV6-5; clone size: NA; D gene: TRBD2; CDR3 DNA: TGTGCCAGCAGTATAGCGGGACCGGACAATGAGCAGTTCTTC; CDR3 protein: CASSIAGPDNEQFF
J gene: TRBJ2-1; V gene: TRBV7-3; clone size: NA; D gene: NA; CDR3 DNA: TGTGCCAGCAGCGCCCGGGCAGGGTTTGCTCACAATGAGCAGTTCTTC; CDR3 protein: CASSARAGFAHNEQFF
J gene: TRBJ2-2; V gene: TRBV30; clone size: once; D gene: NA; CDR3 DNA: TGTGCCTGTTCCGGGAGACGTACCGGGGAGCTGTTTTTT; CDR3 protein: CACSGRRTGELFF
J gene: TRBJ1-2; V gene: TRBV7-8; clone size: NA; D gene: NA; CDR3 DNA: TGTGCCAGCAGCCTAACGACAAGTGGCTACACCTTC; CDR3 protein: CASSLTTSGYTF
J gene: TRBJ2-7; V gene: TRBV30; clone size: NA; D gene: TRBD2; CDR3 DNA: TGTGCCTGGAGCACCCTCGTTACTAGCGGGGGAGGGGAGCAGTACTTC; CDR3 protein: CAWSTLVTSGGGEQYF
J gene: TRBJ1-1; V gene: TRBV5-4; clone size: NA; D gene: NA; CDR3 DNA: TGTGCCAGCAGCTTCAGGAACACTGAAGCTTTCTTT; CDR3 protein: CASSFRNTEAFF
J gene: TRBJ1-1; V gene: TRBV16; clone size: NA; D gene: NA; CDR3 DNA: TGTGCCAGCAGCCAAACACAGGGTTCTTACACTGAAGCTTTCTTT; CDR3 protein: CASSQTQGSYTEAFF
J gene: TRBJ1-2; V gene: TRBV30; clone size: NA; D gene: TRBD1; CDR3 DNA: TGTGCCTGGAACAGGGGGGACTATGGCTACACCTTC; CDR3 protein: CAWNRGDYGYTF
J gene: TRBJ2-6; V gene: TRBV19; clone size: NA; D gene: NA; CDR3 DNA: TGTGCCAGTAGTATCGGCACTACGGCTGGTGGGGCCAACGTCCTGACTTTC; CDR3 protein: CASSIGTTAGGANVLTF